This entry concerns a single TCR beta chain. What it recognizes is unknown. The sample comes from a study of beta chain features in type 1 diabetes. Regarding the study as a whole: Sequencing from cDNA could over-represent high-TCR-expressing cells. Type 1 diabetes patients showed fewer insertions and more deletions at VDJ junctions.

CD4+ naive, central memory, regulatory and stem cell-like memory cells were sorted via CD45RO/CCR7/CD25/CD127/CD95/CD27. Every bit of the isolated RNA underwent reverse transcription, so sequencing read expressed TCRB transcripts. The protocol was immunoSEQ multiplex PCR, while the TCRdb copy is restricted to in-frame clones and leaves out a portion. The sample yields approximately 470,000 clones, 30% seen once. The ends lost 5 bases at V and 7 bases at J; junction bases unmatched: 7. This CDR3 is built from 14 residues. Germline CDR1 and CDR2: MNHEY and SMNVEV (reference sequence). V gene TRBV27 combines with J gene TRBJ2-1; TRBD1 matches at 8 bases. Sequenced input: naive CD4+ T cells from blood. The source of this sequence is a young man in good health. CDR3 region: CASSGVQGVNEQFF. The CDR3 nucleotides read TGTGCCAGCAGTGGGGTACAGGGGGTGAATGAGCAGTTCTTC.